This T cell receptor (beta chain) comes out of a study of STAT3 mutations in large granular lymphocyte leukemia. Study summary: Immunosuppressive therapy was given to more than half of T-LGLL patients.

Concerning this clone itself: What it binds is unknown.

The CDR3 has 15 residues. The trim removed 6 bases at V and 8 bases at J, leaving 12 bases unmatched. Germline V gene sequence: CDR1 KGHSH, CDR2 LQKENI. Study-wide results and caveats: In T-cell large granular lymphocyte leukemia, about half of patients showed multiple immunodominant subclonotypes. Some patients had dominant TCR clones larger than their STAT3 mutant burden.

The repertoire was sequenced with immunoSEQ multiplex PCR; TCRdb's copy has only in-frame clones and lacks some. Among fewer than 7,000 clones listed, about a third were seen once. This chain uses TRBV18 with TRBJ1-1, with 10 bases identical to TRBD1. The sequence was collected from a woman in her thirties or forties with T-cell large granular lymphocyte leukemia. Some clones in this sample may be carry-over from other donors' samples. What was sequenced was peripheral blood mononuclear cells. CDR3 coding DNA: TGTGCCAGCTCGCCGGGACAGGGGCCCCGCGGAGAAGCTTTCTTT. This gives the protein CASSPGQGPRGEAFF.